This is a list of T cell receptor beta chains from one sample in a study of B cell selection in AIRE deficiency. TCRdb keeps only in-frame clones here, not all; method: immunoSEQ multiplex PCR. The sample gives fewer than 30,000 clones, nearly 98% of which show up once; 0.2% is in the top ten. The source material was conventional CD4+ T cells sorted from PBMCs. Receptors were obtained from a human donor with AIRE deficiency. CDR3s include the opening cysteine and the closing phenylalanine or tryptophan. A D gene is named only where the DNA matches it firmly. A clone size is listed for some rows: how often the clone was seen (once, few, many), or a class if it is expanded.

abundance	d_gene	j_gene	v_gene	CDR3nt	CDR3aa
.	.	TRBJ1-3	TRBV6-1	TGTGCCAGCAGTGAAGCATGGTTATCAAACACCATATATTTT	CASSEAWLSNTIYF
.	TRBD1	TRBJ2-4	TRBV5-4	TGTGCCAGCAGCTTGAGACGGGACAGGGTAAACATTCAGTACTTC	CASSLRRDRVNIQYF
.	TRBD2	TRBJ2-5	TRBV6-6	TGTGCCAGCAGCCTTTACAGCGGGAGGGCCACAGAGACCCAGTACTTC	CASSLYSGRATETQYF
once	.	TRBJ2-2	TRBV7-2	TGTGCCAGCAGCTTACTTGCAGGGCACACCGGGGAGCTGTTTTTT	CASSLLAGHTGELFF
.	TRBD1	TRBJ2-2	TRBV7-9	TGTGCCAGCAGCTTAGCATCAGGGGGCAGGAACACCGGGGAGCTGTTTTTT	CASSLASGGRNTGELFF
.	TRBD2	TRBJ2-1	TRBV14	TGTGCCAGCAGCCCAGGGGAACTAGCGGGGTACAATGAGCAGTTCTTC	CASSPGELAGYNEQFF
.	.	TRBJ2-7	TRBV9	TGTGCCAGCAGCGTAGACTTGGGGCAGGGTTACGAGCAGTACTTC	CASSVDLGQGYEQYF
.	.	TRBJ2-5	TRBV7-9	TGTGCCAGCAGCCCAGACACCGCCCAGTACTTC	CASSPDTAQYF
few	TRBD2	TRBJ2-3	TRBV5-1	TGCGCCAGCAGCTTGGAAGCGGGAGGGCGGGCAGATACGCAGTATTTT	CASSLEAGGRADTQYF
.	TRBD1	TRBJ2-1	TRBV7-8	TGTGCCAGCAGCTCGGGGACAGGGGAGTATGATGAGCAGTTCTTC	CASSSGTGEYDEQFF
.	TRBD1	TRBJ1-4	TRBV7-3	TGTGCCAGCACCTGGGGGACAGAAAACTCTAATGAAAAACTGTTTTTT	CASTWGTENSNEKLFF
.	.	TRBJ2-5	TRBV11-3	TGTGCCAGCAGCCTTGGAGGGAGCGGACAAGAGACCCAGTACTTC	CASSLGGSGQETQYF
.	.	TRBJ2-2	TRBV19	TGTGCCAGTAGTTCCACGGTAGTCGGCGGGGAGCTGTTTTTT	CASSSTVVGGELFF
.	TRBD1	TRBJ1-1	TRBV28	TGTGCCAGCGGACAGGGGCTTGAGGCTTTCTTT	CASGQGLEAFF
.	.	TRBJ1-2	TRBV28	TGTGCCAGCACCCTGGGGGGGGCATATGGCTACACCTTC	CASTLGGAYGYTF
.	.	TRBJ2-7	TRBV5-1	TGCGCCAGCAGCTTGGGTAGGGGGGCCACGGCGTACGAGCAGTACTTC	CASSLGRGATAYEQYF
.	TRBD1	TRBJ2-3	TRBV5-6	TGTGCCAGCAGCTTGGGCAGGGGGACAGATACGCAGTATTTT	CASSLGRGTDTQYF
.	.	TRBJ2-6	TRBV15	TGTGCCACCAGCAGAGAGGGGACTGGGGCCAACGTCCTGACTTTC	CATSREGTGANVLTF
.	.	TRBJ2-1	TRBV5-1	TGCGCCAGCAGCTTTTCGGGCTACAATGAGCAGTTCTTC	CASSFSGYNEQFF
.	.	TRBJ2-2	TRBV18	TGTGCCAGCTCACCCCTACAGGCCAGGGCGAACACCGGGGAGCTGTTTTTT	CASSPLQARANTGELFF
.	.	TRBJ2-5	TRBV6-1	TGTGCCAGCCACAGGTACCCCCTGGGTCAAGAGACCCAGTACTTC	CASHRYPLGQETQYF
.	.	TRBJ1-2	TRBV7-8	TGTGCCAGCAGCCCTAGGGACGGCGGCGCCGGCTATGGCTACACCTTC	CASSPRDGGAGYGYTF
once	.	TRBJ2-7	TRBV27	TGTGCCAGCAGCCGGAGGGCCCCCCTCTACGAGCAGTACTTC	CASSRRAPLYEQYF
.	TRBD2	TRBJ2-7	TRBV4-1	TGCGCCAGCAGAAAACAAGCGGGGACGGGGCCCTACGAGCAGTACTTC	CASRKQAGTGPYEQYF
.	TRBD2	TRBJ2-2	TRBV7-2	TGTGCCAGCAGCTTAGTTCCTCGGACTAGTCCGAACACCGGGGAGCTGTTTTTT	CASSLVPRTSPNTGELFF
.	.	TRBJ2-1	TRBV6-5	TGTGCCAGCAGGGACGGCCAAACCGGGCACAATGAGCAGTTCTTC	CASRDGQTGHNEQFF
.	.	TRBJ2-5	TRBV5-6	TGTGCCAGCAGCCTCGACAGGATAAGCAGGACCCAGTACTTC	CASSLDRISRTQYF
.	.	TRBJ1-3	TRBV19	TGTGCCAGTAGTCCCCTTTCCGGGGCCATATATTTT	CASSPLSGAIYF
.	TRBD2	TRBJ2-1	TRBV29-1	TGCACAATTGAAGGCGGGAGCTCCTACAATGAGCAGTTCTTC	CTIEGGSSYNEQFF
.	.	TRBJ2-7	TRBV18	TGTGCCAGCTCACTCCGACAGGCCAGCTCCTACGAGCAGTACTTC	CASSLRQASSYEQYF
.	.	TRBJ1-1	TRBV27	TGTGCCAGCAGTTTAAACAGTTACACTGAAGCTTTCTTT	CASSLNSYTEAFF
.	.	TRBJ2-3	TRBV6-1	TGTGCTGGTTCCCTCAACACAGATACGCAGTATTTT	CAGSLNTDTQYF
.	.	TRBJ2-1	TRBV28	TGTGCCAGCAGTTTACCCCCTATCGGGAGTGCTGCCTACAATGAGCAGTTCTTC	CASSLPPIGSAAYNEQFF
.	.	TRBJ2-3	TRBV7-9	TGTGCCACCTCACCCACAGATACGCAGTATTTT	CATSPTDTQYF
.	TRBD2	TRBJ2-1	TRBV6-1	TGTGCCAGCAGCGAACTAGCGGGAGCCCCGTTGTTTGAGCAGTTCTTC	CASSELAGAPLFEQFF
.	TRBD1	TRBJ1-2	TRBV19	TGTGCCAGTAGTACCCAGACAGGGAACTATGGCTACACCTTC	CASSTQTGNYGYTF
.	TRBD1	TRBJ1-5	TRBV6-1	TGTGCCAGCAGTGCTATCCAGGGGGCACGGGGCAATCAGCCCCAGCATTTT	CASSAIQGARGNQPQHF